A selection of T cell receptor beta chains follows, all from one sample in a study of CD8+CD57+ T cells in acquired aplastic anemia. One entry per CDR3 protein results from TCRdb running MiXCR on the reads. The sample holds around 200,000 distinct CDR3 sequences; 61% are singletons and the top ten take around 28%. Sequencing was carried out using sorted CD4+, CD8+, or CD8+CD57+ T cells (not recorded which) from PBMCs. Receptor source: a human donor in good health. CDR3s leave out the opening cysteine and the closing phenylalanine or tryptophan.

CDR3 protein: ASSLGRTGLSGANVLT
V gene: TRBV27

CDR3 protein: SARGGLRLTGELF
V gene: TRBV20-1

CDR3 protein: ASSLVRVAEAF
V gene: TRBV7-9

CDR3 protein: SASLTGELF
V gene: TRBV20-1

CDR3 protein: ASSPRGQETQY
V gene: TRBV12-3/TRBV12-4

CDR3 protein: ASSPRTGGDTQY
V gene: TRBV2

CDR3 protein: SAMGASHPPLH
V gene: TRBV20-1

CDR3 protein: ASSYPPTGELF
V gene: TRBV6-2/TRBV6-3

CDR3 protein: ATSRGGQTNQPQH
V gene: TRBV15

CDR3 protein: ASSLGQLIQETQY
V gene: TRBV7-9